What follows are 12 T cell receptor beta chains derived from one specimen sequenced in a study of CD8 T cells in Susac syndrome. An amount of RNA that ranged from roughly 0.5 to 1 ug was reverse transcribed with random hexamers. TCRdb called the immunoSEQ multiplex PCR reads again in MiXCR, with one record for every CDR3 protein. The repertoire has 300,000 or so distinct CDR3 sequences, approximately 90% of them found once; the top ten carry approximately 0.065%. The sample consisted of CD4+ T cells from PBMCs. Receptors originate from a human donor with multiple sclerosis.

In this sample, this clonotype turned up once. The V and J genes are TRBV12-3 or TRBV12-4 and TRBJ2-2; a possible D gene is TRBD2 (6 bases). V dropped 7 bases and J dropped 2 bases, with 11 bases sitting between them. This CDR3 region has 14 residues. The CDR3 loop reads CASTWDFNTGELFF. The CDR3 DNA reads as TGTGCCAGCACCTGGGACTTCAACACCGGGGAGCTGTTTTTT.

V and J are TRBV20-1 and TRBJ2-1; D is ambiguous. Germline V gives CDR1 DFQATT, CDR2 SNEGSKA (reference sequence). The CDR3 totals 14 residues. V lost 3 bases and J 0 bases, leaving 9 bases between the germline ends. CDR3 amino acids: CSARHQSSYNEQFF. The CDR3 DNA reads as TGCAGTGCTAGGCACCAGAGCTCCTACAATGAGCAGTTCTTC.

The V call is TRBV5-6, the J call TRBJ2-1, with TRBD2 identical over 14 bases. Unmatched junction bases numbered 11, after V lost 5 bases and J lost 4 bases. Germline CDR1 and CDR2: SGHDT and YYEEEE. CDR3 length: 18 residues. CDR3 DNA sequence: TGTGCCAGCAGTCAGACTAGCGGGGGGGTAGGGGGGTACAATGAGCAGTTCTTC. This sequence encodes CASSQTSGGVGGYNEQFF.

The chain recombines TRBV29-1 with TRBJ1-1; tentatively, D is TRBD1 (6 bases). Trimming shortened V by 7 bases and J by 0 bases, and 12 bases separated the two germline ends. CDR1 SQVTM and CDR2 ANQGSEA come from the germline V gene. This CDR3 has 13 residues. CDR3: CSGNRAVNTEAFF. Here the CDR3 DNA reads TGCAGCGGTAACAGGGCGGTGAACACTGAAGCTTTCTTT.

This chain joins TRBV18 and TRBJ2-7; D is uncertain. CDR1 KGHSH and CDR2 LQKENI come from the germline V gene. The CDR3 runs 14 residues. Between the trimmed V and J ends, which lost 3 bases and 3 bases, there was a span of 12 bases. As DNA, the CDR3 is TGTGCCAGCTCACCCCCCGGGCCCAACTACGAGCAGTACTTC. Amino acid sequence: CASSPPGPNYEQYF.

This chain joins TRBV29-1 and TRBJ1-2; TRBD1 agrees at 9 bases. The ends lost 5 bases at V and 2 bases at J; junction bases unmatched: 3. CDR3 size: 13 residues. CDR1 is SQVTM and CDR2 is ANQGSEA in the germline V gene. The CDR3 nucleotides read TGCAGCGTTTACAGGGGGCGCAACTATGGCTACACCTTC. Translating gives CSVYRGRNYGYTF.

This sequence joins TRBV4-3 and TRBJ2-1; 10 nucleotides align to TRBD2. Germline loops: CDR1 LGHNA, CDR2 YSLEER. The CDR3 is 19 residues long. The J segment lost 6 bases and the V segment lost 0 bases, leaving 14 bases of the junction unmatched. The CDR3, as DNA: TGCGCCAGCAGCCAAGAGGTGGGGGATAGCGGGAGGTCTGGCAATGAGCAGTTCTTC. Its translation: CASSQEVGDSGRSGNEQFF.

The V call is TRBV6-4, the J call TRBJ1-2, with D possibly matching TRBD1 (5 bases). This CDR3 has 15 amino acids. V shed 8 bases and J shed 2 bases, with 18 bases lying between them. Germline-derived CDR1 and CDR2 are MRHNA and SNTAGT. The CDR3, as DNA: TGTGCCAGCGGGGAAAAGGACACATTAAACTATGGCTACACCTTC. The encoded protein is CASGEKDTLNYGYTF.

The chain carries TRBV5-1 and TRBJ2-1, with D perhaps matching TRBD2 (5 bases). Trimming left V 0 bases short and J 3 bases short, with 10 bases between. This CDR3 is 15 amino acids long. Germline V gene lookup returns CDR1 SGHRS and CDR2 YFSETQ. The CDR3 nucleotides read TGCGCCAGCAGCTTGGGGTTAAGCGGCTACAATGAGCAGTTCTTC. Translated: CASSLGLSGYNEQFF.

The CDR3 is CASSAVTRAEQFF. DNA of the CDR3: TGTGCCAGCAGCGCCGTGACTAGGGCTGAGCAGTTCTTC. This chain uses TRBV3-1 with TRBJ2-1; D possibly corresponds to TRBD2 (6 bases). The CDR3 runs 13 residues. Germline assignment: CDR1 LGHDT and CDR2 YNNKEL (reference sequence). V dropped 5 bases and J dropped 9 bases, with 14 bases sitting between them.

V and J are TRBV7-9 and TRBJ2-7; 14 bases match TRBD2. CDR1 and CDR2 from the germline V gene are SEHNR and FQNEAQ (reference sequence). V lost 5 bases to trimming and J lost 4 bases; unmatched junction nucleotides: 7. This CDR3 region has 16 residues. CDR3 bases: TGTGCCAGCAGCAAAGGGACTAGCGGGAGCCCTTACGAGCAGTACTTC. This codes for CASSKGTSGSPYEQYF.

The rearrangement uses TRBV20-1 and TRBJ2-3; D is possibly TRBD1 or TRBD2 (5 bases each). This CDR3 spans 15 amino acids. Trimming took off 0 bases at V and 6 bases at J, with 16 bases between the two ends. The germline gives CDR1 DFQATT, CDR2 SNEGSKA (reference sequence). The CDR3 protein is CSARDAGALVDTQYF. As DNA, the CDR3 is TGCAGTGCTAGAGATGCCGGGGCCCTTGTGGATACGCAGTATTTT.